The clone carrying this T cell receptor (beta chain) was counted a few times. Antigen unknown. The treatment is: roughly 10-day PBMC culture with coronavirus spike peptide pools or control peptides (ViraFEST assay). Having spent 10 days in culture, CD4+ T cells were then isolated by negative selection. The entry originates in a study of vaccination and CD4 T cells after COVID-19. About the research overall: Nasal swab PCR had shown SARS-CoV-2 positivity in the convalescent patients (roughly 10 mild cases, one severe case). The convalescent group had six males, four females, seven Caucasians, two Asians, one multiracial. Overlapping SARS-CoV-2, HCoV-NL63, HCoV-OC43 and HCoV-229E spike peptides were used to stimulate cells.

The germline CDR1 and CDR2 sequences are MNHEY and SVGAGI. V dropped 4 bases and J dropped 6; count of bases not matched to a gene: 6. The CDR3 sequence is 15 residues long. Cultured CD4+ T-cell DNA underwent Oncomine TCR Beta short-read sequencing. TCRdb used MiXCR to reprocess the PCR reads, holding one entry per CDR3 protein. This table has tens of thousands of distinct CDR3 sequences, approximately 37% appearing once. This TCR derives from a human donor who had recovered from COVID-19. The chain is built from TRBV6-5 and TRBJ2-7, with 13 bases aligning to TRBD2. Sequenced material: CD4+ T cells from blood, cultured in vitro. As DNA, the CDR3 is TGTGCCAGCAGTTCCGGGACTAGCGGGAACGGCGAGCAGTACTTC. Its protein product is CASSSGTSGNGEQYF.